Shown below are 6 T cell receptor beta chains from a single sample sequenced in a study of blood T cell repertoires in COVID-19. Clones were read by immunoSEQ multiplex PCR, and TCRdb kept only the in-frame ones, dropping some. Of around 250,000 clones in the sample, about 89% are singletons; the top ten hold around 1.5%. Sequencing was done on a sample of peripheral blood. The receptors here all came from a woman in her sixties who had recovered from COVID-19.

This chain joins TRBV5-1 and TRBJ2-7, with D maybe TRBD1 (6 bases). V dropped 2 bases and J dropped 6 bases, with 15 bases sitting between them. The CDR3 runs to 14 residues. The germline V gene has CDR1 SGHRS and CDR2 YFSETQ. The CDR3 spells CASSLTGSQGEQYF. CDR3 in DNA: TGCGCCAGCAGCTTAACAGGGTCTCAGGGCGAGCAGTACTTC.

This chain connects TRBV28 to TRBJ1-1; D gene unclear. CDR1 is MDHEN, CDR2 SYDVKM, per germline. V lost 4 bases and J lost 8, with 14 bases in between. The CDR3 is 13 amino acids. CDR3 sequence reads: CASSSSAREEAFF. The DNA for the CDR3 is TGTGCCAGCAGTTCCTCTGCCCGCGAGGAAGCTTTCTTT.

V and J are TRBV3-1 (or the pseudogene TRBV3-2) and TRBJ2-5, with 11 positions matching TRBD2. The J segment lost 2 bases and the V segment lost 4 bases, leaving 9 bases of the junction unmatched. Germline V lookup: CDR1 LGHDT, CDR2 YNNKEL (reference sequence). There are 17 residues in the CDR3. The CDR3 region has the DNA TGTGCCAGCAGCCCTGGTATAGCGGGGGGGCAACAAGAGACCCAGTACTTC. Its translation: CASSPGIAGGQQETQYF.

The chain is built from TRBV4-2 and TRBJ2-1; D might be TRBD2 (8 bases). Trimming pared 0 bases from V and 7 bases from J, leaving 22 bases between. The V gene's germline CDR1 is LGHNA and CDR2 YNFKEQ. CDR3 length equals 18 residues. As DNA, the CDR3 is TGTGCCAGCAGCCAAGATCCAGGGGGAGCGGGGGTCGGGAATGAGCAGTTCTTC. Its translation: CASSQDPGGAGVGNEQFF.

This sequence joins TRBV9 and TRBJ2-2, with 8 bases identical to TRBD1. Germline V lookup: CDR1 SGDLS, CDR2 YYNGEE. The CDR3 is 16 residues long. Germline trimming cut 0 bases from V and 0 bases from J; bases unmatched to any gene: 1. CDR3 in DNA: TGTGCCAGCAGCGTAGCAGGGGGCCCGAACACCGGGGAGCTGTTTTTT. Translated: CASSVAGGPNTGELFF.

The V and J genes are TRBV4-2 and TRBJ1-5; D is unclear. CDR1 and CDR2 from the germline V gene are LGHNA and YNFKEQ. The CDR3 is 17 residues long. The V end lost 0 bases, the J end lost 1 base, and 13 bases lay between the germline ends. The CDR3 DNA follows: TGTGCCAGCAGCCAAGAAGGGCCCGGAGGAAGCAATCAGCCCCAGCATTTT. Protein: CASSQEGPGGSNQPQHF.